Following are 32 T cell receptor beta chains from one sample sequenced in a study of blood T cell repertoires in COVID-19. Assay used: immunoSEQ multiplex PCR; TCRdb lists only in-frame clones, some missing. Among fewer than 350,000 clones, around 85% were seen once, and the ten largest hold 4% to 5%. The sequencing sample was made of peripheral blood. Receptors were obtained from a woman between 45 and 65 years old with active or convalescent COVID-19.

V is TRBV6-5 and J is TRBJ1-6, with D perhaps TRBD1 (5 bases). Trimming cost V 5 bases and J 9 bases, with 14 bases left between them. CDR3 length equals 14 residues. The V gene's germline CDR1 is MNHEY and CDR2 SVGAGI. CDR3 sequence: CASSPTAIGSPLHF. In DNA form, the CDR3 reads TGTGCCAGCAGTCCGACAGCGATCGGTTCACCCCTCCACTTT.

J is TRBJ2-7 and V is TRBV5-6, with 10 bases fitting TRBD2. Germline lookup yields CDR1 SGHDT and CDR2 YYEEEE. CDR3 length equals 14 residues. V shed 4 bases, J shed 3 bases, and the junction held 4 bases outside the gene matches. CDR3 protein: CASSTGLARYEQYF. CDR3 DNA: TGTGCCAGCAGCACGGGACTAGCGCGCTACGAGCAGTACTTC.

The rearrangement joins TRBV24-1 to TRBJ2-1, with TRBD1 matching over 7 bases. The J segment lost 1 base and the V segment lost 3 bases, leaving 5 bases of the junction unmatched. Germline CDR1 is KGHDR and CDR2 is SFDVKD. The CDR3 has 16 amino acids. Here the CDR3 DNA reads TGTGCCACCAGTGATAACAGGGGCGGGTCCTACAATGAGCAGTTCTTC. Translating gives CATSDNRGGSYNEQFF.

This clone was counted many times. Distinct nucleotide sequences in the sample also encode this CDR3. The chain employs TRBV27 and TRBJ1-2; D perhaps matches TRBD1 (6 bases). The germline gives CDR1 MNHEY, CDR2 SMNVEV (reference sequence). The CDR3 length is 14 residues. The V gene lost 5 bases and the J gene lost 4 bases, with 14 bases spanning the gap. The CDR3 protein is CASSRGGRGYGYTF. CDR3 bases: TGTGCCAGCAGTCGGGGGGGCCGCGGCTATGGCTACACCTTC.

The chain recombines TRBV2 with TRBJ1-2, with 9 bases that match TRBD1. Germline trimming cut 8 bases from V and 5 bases from J; bases unmatched to any gene: 3. The CDR3 runs 12 residues. Germline lookup yields CDR1 SNHLY and CDR2 FYNNEI. The CDR3, as DNA: TGTGCCAGCTGGGACAGGGTGTATGGCTACACCTTC. Amino acids: CASWDRVYGYTF. Drawing the rest from reference TRBV2 and TRBJ1-2, the complete variable domain is EPEVTQTPSHQVTQMGQEVILRCVPISNHLYFYWYRQILGQKVEFLVSFYNNEISEKSEIFDDQFSVERPDGSNFTLKIRSTKLEDSAMYFCASWDRVYGYTFGSGTRLTVV.

The rearrangement joins TRBV7-2 to TRBJ1-2; TRBD1 agrees at 10 bases. Germline CDR1 is SGHTA and CDR2 is FQGNSA. J gave up 5 bases and V 5 bases, and 2 bases lay outside the gene matches. CDR3 length equals 13 residues. DNA of the CDR3: TGTGCCAGCAGCGACAGGGGGCTATATGGCTACACCTTC. Protein product: CASSDRGLYGYTF.

The chain has TRBV7-3 and TRBJ1-6, with 9 nucleotides matching TRBD1. Germline V gene sequence: CDR1 SGHTA, CDR2 FQGTGA. This CDR3 is built from 15 residues. With V trimmed by 2 bases and J by 10 bases, 6 bases remained unmatched. The CDR3 spells CASSLSGTGTSPLHF. The CDR3 nucleotides are TGTGCCAGCAGCTTATCGGGGACAGGGACATCACCCCTCCACTTT.

A single count supports this clone. The chain combines TRBV3-1 (or the pseudogene TRBV3-2) with TRBJ2-3; perhaps TRBD2 as D (5 bases). The CDR3 consists of 16 residues. V lost 1 base to trimming and J lost 4 bases, with 15 bases between them. The germline V gene has CDR1 LGHDT and CDR2 YNNKEL (reference sequence). The CDR3: CASSQVLVRRADTQYF. The CDR3 bases are TGTGCCAGCAGCCAAGTTCTAGTGAGGCGGGCAGATACGCAGTATTTT.

This clone has a handful of counts. The gene calls are TRBV18 and TRBJ1-1, with D possibly being TRBD1 (6 bases). The V end was cut by 6 bases, the J end by 1 base, with 15 bases between. This CDR3 has 15 amino acids. Germline lookup yields CDR1 KGHSH and CDR2 LQKENI. CDR3 region: CASSPPSGANTEAFF. The DNA of the CDR3 is TGTGCCAGCTCTCCCCCGTCAGGGGCGAACACTGAAGCTTTCTTT.

The rearrangement links TRBV9 to TRBJ1-3, with D hard to call. V dropped 0 bases and J dropped 0 bases, with 19 bases sitting between them. This CDR3 region has 19 residues. CDR1 SGDLS and CDR2 YYNGEE come from the germline V gene. CDR3 protein: CASSVGQYAGTHSGNTIYF. DNA for the CDR3: TGTGCCAGCAGCGTAGGCCAGTACGCGGGTACCCACTCTGGAAACACCATATATTTT.

This clone has just one count. This chain uses TRBV27 with TRBJ2-7; 7 bases match TRBD1. The germline gives CDR1 MNHEY, CDR2 SMNVEV (reference sequence). The CDR3 has 15 residues. V dropped 0 bases and J dropped 2; count of bases not matched to a gene: 4. The CDR3 bases are TGTGCCAGCAGTTTATCCGGGACAGCGACCTACGAGCAGTACTTC. Residues: CASSLSGTATYEQYF.

V and J are TRBV29-1 and TRBJ1-6, with 7 nucleotides matching TRBD1. CDR1 and CDR2 from the germline V gene are SQVTM and ANQGSEA. This CDR3 is built from 12 residues. J lost 7 bases, V lost 6 bases, and 3 bases had no gene match. CDR3 in amino acids: CSVGQPNSPLHF. DNA of the CDR3: TGCAGCGTGGGACAGCCCAATTCACCCCTCCACTTT.

The V call is TRBV27, the J call TRBJ1-4, with no clear D. The CDR3 length is 19 residues. The germline V and J ends were trimmed by 4 bases and 2 bases, with 23 bases remaining between them. CDR1 and CDR2 (germline): MNHEY, SMNVEV (reference sequence). The CDR3 DNA reads TGTGCCAGCAGTTCCCGACCGCTACGAGGAAGCGAGACTAATGAAAAACTGTTTTTT. The encoded protein is CASSSRPLRGSETNEKLFF.

The chain is built from TRBV5-1 and TRBJ1-2; 7 positions match TRBD1. The germline CDR1 and CDR2 sequences are SGHRS and YFSETQ. The CDR3 has 16 residues. Losses at the gene ends were 2 bases for V and 3 bases for J; bases not matched to a gene: 10. DNA of the CDR3: TGCGCCAGCAGCTTTGGCGGGGAAGGGGGCGACTATGGCTACACCTTC. Translation gives CASSFGGEGGDYGYTF.

The rearrangement joins TRBV7-9 to TRBJ1-2; tentatively, D is TRBD1 (6 bases). The V gene's germline CDR1 is SEHNR and CDR2 FQNEAQ (reference sequence). Trimming took off 5 bases at V and 6 bases at J, with 19 bases between the two ends. This CDR3 has 15 residues. CDR3 sequence reads: CASSPHSNRVHGYTF. In nucleotides, the CDR3 is TGTGCCAGCAGCCCCCATTCAAACAGGGTCCATGGCTACACCTTC.

This clone was observed once. This chain links TRBV12-3 or TRBV12-4 with TRBJ1-5; D gene ambiguous. The CDR3 loop spans 13 amino acids. V shed 2 bases and J shed 2 bases, with 4 bases lying between them. The CDR3, as DNA: TGTGCCAGCAGTTTAACGGGCAATCAGCCCCAGCATTTT. Translating it yields CASSLTGNQPQHF.

The chain has TRBV7-9 and TRBJ1-2; 7 bases line up with TRBD1. CDR3 length: 14 amino acids. With 5 bases clipped from V and 5 bases from J, the junction kept 8 bases outside the gene matches. Germline CDR1 reads SEHNR; CDR2 reads FQNEAQ (reference sequence). The DNA for the CDR3 is TGTGCCAGCAGCCGAGACAGGGCAGAGTATGGCTACACCTTC. Translation gives CASSRDRAEYGYTF.

This chain uses TRBV6-1 with TRBJ1-1; 7 nucleotides align to TRBD1. Germline assignment: CDR1 MNHNS and CDR2 SASEGT. V shed 3 bases and J 11 bases; nucleotides not matched to a gene: 15. This CDR3 has 15 amino acids. The CDR3 bases are TGTGCCAGCAGTGACCAAACGACAGGGTCGAGGTGGGCTTTCTTT. Translating gives CASSDQTTGSRWAFF.

The chain recombines TRBV27 with TRBJ1-5, with D unresolved. The CDR3 contains 15 residues. Germline V gives CDR1 MNHEY, CDR2 SMNVEV (reference sequence). Between the trimmed V and J ends, which lost 4 bases and 9 bases, there was a span of 19 bases. CDR3 residues: CASSSTRQAPRPQHF. The CDR3 nucleotides are TGTGCCAGCAGTTCCACCCGGCAGGCGCCCAGGCCCCAGCATTTT.

This clone was counted only a few times. This chain connects TRBV5-4 to TRBJ2-1; TRBD1 might be the D (5 bases). The CDR3 contains 14 residues. V dropped 6 bases and J dropped 2 bases, with 12 bases sitting between them. The germline CDR1 and CDR2 sequences are SGHNT and YYREEE (reference sequence). CDR3: CASTRTTTYNEQFF. The CDR3 bases are TGTGCCAGCACGCGGACAACTACCTACAATGAGCAGTTCTTC.

The table lists this clone with a few counts. The rearrangement links TRBV5-1 to TRBJ2-3, with 11 bases identical to TRBD2. V was pared by 2 bases and J by 5 bases, with 7 bases of the junction left unmatched. The CDR3 is 16 residues long. Germline loops: CDR1 SGHRS, CDR2 YFSETQ. DNA for the CDR3: TGCGCCAGCAGCTTCATGACTAGCGGGAATGGAGATACGCAGTATTTT. Translated: CASSFMTSGNGDTQYF.

The J gene is TRBJ2-7, the V gene TRBV12-3 or TRBV12-4, with D uncertain. Trimming left V 3 bases short and J 1 base short, with 7 bases between. The CDR3 has 13 residues. The CDR3 reads CASSLYRSYEQYF. Written as DNA, the CDR3 is TGTGCCAGCAGTTTGTATAGATCCTACGAGCAGTACTTC.

The chain employs TRBV28 and TRBJ1-5, with D possibly TRBD1 on 6 matching bases. The CDR3 is made up of 14 amino acids. With 7 bases removed from V and 1 base from J, the gap between germline ends came to 11 bases. Looked up from germline, CDR1 is MDHEN and CDR2 is SYDVKM. In DNA form, the CDR3 reads TGTGCCAGCAATAGACAGGCGAGCAATCAGCCCCAGCATTTT. Its translation is CASNRQASNQPQHF.

The chain joins TRBV19 to TRBJ1-3; D perhaps matches TRBD1 (6 bases). V lost 7 bases to trimming and J lost 7 bases, with 14 bases between them. CDR1 is LNHDA and CDR2 is SQIVND in the germline V gene (reference sequence). The length of the CDR3 is 13 residues. The CDR3 sequence is CASKGQMMNTIYF. CDR3 coding DNA: TGTGCCAGTAAAGGACAGATGATGAACACCATATATTTT.

The CDR3 DNA follows: TGTGCCAGCAGTGAACTCAGGGTCTACGAGCAGTACTTC. Translation: CASSELRVYEQYF. V and J are TRBV6-1 and TRBJ2-7, with TRBD1 as a possible D gene (5 bases). The V end lost 2 bases, the J end lost 3 bases, and 8 bases lay between the germline ends. The CDR3 consists of 13 residues. CDR1 and CDR2 (germline): MNHNS, SASEGT.

A single count supports this clone. The V gene is TRBV5-1, the J gene TRBJ2-3; 8 bases fit TRBD2. Trimming removed 0 bases from V and 1 base from J; junction bases left unmatched: 10. The germline V gene has CDR1 SGHRS and CDR2 YFSETQ. This CDR3 contains 18 residues. The DNA of the CDR3 is TGCGCCAGCAGCTTGGCAGGGCGGGAGGCCTGGGGCACAGATACGCAGTATTTT. Its translation: CASSLAGREAWGTDTQYF. The variable domain in full, with the rest retrieved from reference TRBV5-1 and TRBJ2-3, is KAGVTQTPRYLIKTRGQQVTLSCSPISGHRSVSWYQQTPGQGLQFLFEYFSETQRNKGNFPGRFSGRQFSNSRSEMNVSTLELGDSALYLCASSLAGREAWGTDTQYFGPGTRLTVL.

The chain's CDR3 is CASSYEGGNSPLHF. DNA for the CDR3: TGTGCCAGCAGTTACGAGGGGGGGAATTCACCCCTCCACTTT. The V call is TRBV6-5, the J call TRBJ1-6; D is possibly TRBD1 (6 bases). The CDR3 totals 14 residues. The V gene lost 2 bases and the J gene lost 7 bases, with 9 bases spanning the gap. The germline V gene encodes CDR1 MNHEY and CDR2 SVGAGI.

J is TRBJ1-5 and V is TRBV6-5; D may be TRBD1 (5 bases). This CDR3 has 15 amino acids. Germline CDR1 MNHEY, CDR2 SVGAGI. Between the trimmed V and J ends, which lost 6 bases and 1 base, there was a span of 13 bases. The CDR3 sequence is CASRRGTSSNQPQHF. CDR3 DNA sequence: TGTGCCAGCAGGCGGGGGACCTCAAGCAATCAGCCCCAGCATTTT.

J is TRBJ2-3 and V is TRBV27; 10 bases are shared with TRBD2. CDR1 MNHEY and CDR2 SMNVEV come from the germline V gene (reference sequence). Germline trimming cut 2 bases from V and 5 bases from J; bases unmatched to any gene: 7. This CDR3 comprises 16 residues. The chain's CDR3 is CASSLEAGGSKDTQYF. In nucleotides, the CDR3 is TGTGCCAGCAGTTTAGAAGCGGGAGGGTCCAAAGATACGCAGTATTTT.

This chain joins TRBV15 and TRBJ2-7, with a tentative D call TRBD2 (5 bases). CDR1 and CDR2 (germline): LNHNV, YYDKDF (reference sequence). This CDR3 has 15 residues. V shed 0 bases and J shed 3 bases, with 12 bases lying between them. CDR3 nucleotide sequence: TGTGCCACCAGCAGAGATAGTGTCGGGGTCTACGAGCAGTACTTC. Amino acids: CATSRDSVGVYEQYF.

This chain uses TRBV7-6 with TRBJ2-7, with TRBD2 identical over 10 bases. With 4 bases clipped from V and 5 bases from J, the junction kept 5 bases outside the gene matches. The length of the CDR3 is 14 residues. Germline assignment: CDR1 SGHVS and CDR2 FNYEAQ. CDR3 residues: CASSYIAGGHEQYF. The CDR3 region has the DNA TGTGCCAGCAGCTATATAGCGGGAGGTCACGAGCAGTACTTC.

There are a few counts of this clone. The rearrangement links TRBV7-9 to TRBJ2-1, with a tentative D call TRBD1 (5 bases). The CDR3 is 15 amino acids. V lost 5 bases, J lost 0 bases, and 11 bases lay in between. CDR1 is SEHNR and CDR2 is FQNEAQ in the germline V gene (reference sequence). The CDR3 region is CASSPDQGSYNEQFF. CDR3 in DNA: TGTGCCAGCAGCCCTGATCAGGGCTCCTACAATGAGCAGTTCTTC.